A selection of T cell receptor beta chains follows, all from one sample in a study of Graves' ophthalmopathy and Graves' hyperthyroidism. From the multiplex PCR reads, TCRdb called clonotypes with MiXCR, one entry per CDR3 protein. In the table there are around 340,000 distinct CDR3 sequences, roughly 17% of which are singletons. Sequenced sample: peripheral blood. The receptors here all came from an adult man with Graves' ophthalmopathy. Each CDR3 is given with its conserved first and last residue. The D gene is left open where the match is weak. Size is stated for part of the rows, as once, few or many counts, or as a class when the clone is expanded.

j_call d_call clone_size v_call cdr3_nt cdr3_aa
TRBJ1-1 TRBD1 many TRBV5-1 TGCGCCAGCAGCACCCGGACAGGGACGATCATGAACACTGAAGCTTTCTTT CASSTRTGTIMNTEAFF
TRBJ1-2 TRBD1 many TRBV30 TGTGCCTGGAGTGTAGGGACAGCTTTTAACTATGGCTACACCTTC CAWSVGTAFNYGYTF
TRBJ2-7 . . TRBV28 TGTGCCAGCAGTCCCACCCAGGGCGAAGTCGACGAGCAGTACTTC CASSPTQGEVDEQYF
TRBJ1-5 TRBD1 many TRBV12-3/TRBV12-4 TGTGCCAGCGCGGACAGGGAAAGAATCAATCAGCCCCAGCATTTT CASADRERINQPQHF
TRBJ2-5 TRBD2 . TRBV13 TGTGCCAGCACGACTAGCGGGAAAGAGACCCAGTACTTC CASTTSGKETQYF
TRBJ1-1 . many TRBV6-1 TGTGCCAGCAGTGTGAACACTGAAGCTTTCTTT CASSVNTEAFF
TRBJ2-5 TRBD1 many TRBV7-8 TGTGCCAGCAGCTTAATTGACAGGGGGATCCAAGAGACCCAGTACTTC CASSLIDRGIQETQYF
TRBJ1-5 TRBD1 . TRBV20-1 TGCAGTGCCTGGGGACAGGGGGGTCAGCCCCAGCATTTT CSAWGQGGQPQHF
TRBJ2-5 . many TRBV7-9 TGTGCCAGCAGCTTAGGGTACGGGGGAGAGACCCAGTACTTC CASSLGYGGETQYF
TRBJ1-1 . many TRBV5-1 TGCGCCAGCAGCCTCACGAGGGTCATGAACACTGAAGCTTTCTTT CASSLTRVMNTEAFF
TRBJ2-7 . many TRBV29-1 TGCAGCATTCTAGGGGCAGGAAAGGCCTACGAGCAGTACTTC CSILGAGKAYEQYF
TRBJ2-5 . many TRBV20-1 . CSARAGDRHTQYFNF
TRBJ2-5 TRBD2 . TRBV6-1 TGTGCCAGCAGACCCACTAGCGCCGGGACCCAGTACTTC CASRPTSAGTQYF
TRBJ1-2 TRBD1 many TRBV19 TGTGCCAGTAGAGTGGGGACAGCCCAAGGGGGCAACTATGGCTACACCTTC CASRVGTAQGGNYGYTF
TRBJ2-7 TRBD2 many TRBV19 TGTGCCAGTAGGGCGAGGGAGGGACGGCAGTACTTC CASRAREGRQYF
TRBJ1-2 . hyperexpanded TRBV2 TGTGCCAGTCCAGGACAGCAGGGGACCAACTATGGCTACACCTTC CASPGQQGTNYGYTF
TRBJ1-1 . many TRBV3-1 TGTGCCAGCAGCGGGACAACAGGGTACACTGAAGCTTTCTTT CASSGTTGYTEAFF
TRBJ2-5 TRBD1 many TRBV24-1 TGTGCCACCAGTGAGAGGACAGGCCAAGAGACCCAGTACTTC CATSERTGQETQYF
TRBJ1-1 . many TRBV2 TGTGCCAGCAGGAGCCAACAGGGCTCTGAAGCTTTCTTT CASRSQQGSEAFF
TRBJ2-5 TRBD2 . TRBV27 TGTGCCAGCAGTTTTCGACTAGCGGGAGGGAGACAGGAGACCCAGTACTTC CASSFRLAGGRQETQYF
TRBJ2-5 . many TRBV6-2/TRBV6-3 TGTGCCAGCAAGGACTCAAGGGCAGAGACCCAGTACTTC CASKDSRAETQYF
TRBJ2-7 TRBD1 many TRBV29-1 TGCAGCGTTGAAGGTGGGACAGGGGAATCCTACGAGCAGTACTTC CSVEGGTGESYEQYF
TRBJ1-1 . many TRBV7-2 TGTGCCAGCAGCAAAGGGACGCGCAGCACTGAAGCTTTCTTT CASSKGTRSTEAFF
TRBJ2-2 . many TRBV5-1 TGCGCCAGCAGCTTGGGTCCGGCAGGGAATACCGGGGAGCTGTTTTTT CASSLGPAGNTGELFF
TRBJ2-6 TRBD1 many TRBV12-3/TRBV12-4 TGTGCCAGCAGACTCGGACAGGGGGTGTTATGGGCCAACGTCCTGACTTTC CASRLGQGVLWANVLTF
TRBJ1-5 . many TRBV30 TGTGCCTGGAGTACTGGCGGCCCCCAGCATTTT CAWSTGGPQHF
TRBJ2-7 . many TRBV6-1 TGTGCCAGCACCCCCGCCGGGGTCATGATCTACGAGCAGTACTTC CASTPAGVMIYEQYF
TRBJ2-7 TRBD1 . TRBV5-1 TGCGCCAGCAGCTTGGACGAGGGGGCGGTCGAGCAGTACTTC CASSLDEGAVEQYF
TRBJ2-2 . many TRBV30 TGTGCCTGGAGTACGGGGGCGGACACCGGGGAGCTGTTTTTT CAWSTGADTGELFF
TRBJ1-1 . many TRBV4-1 TGCGCCAGCAGCCAAGTTGCCAGGGTTACTGAAGCTTTCTTT CASSQVARVTEAFF
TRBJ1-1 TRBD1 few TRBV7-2 TGTGCCAGCAGCTTAGGACAGGGACTTGAAGCTTTCTTT CASSLGQGLEAFF
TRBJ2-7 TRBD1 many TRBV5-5 TGTGCCAGCAGCTCCGGACAGGGGGCGAGTGAGCAGTACTTC CASSSGQGASEQYF
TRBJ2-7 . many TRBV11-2 TGTGCCAGCAGCTCCAGGACTGATTACGAGCAGTACTTC CASSSRTDYEQYF
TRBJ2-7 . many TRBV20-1 TGCAGTGCTAGAGTTTGGGCCCTCTCCTACGAGCAGTACTTC CSARVWALSYEQYF
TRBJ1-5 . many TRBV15 TGTGCCACCAGCAGAGATTTGACCGAGAGCAATCAGCCCCAGCATTTT CATSRDLTESNQPQHF
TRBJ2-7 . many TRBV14 TGTGCCAGCAGCCAAACAGGCTTAGGCTCCTACGAGCAGTACTTC CASSQTGLGSYEQYF
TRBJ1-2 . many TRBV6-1 TGTGCCAGCCTCCACACCGGGGGATTTGGCTATGGCTACACCTTC CASLHTGGFGYGYTF
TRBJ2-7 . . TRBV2 TGTGCCAGCAGTGAAGGCCCGACCGGACAGCCCTACGAGCAGTACTTC CASSEGPTGQPYEQYF
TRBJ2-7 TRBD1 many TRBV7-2 TGTGCCAGCACCCATGGGGACAGGGGGAACGAGCAGTACTTC CASTHGDRGNEQYF
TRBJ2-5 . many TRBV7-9 TGTGCCAGCAGCTTAAGTCAGGGAAGCCGGGAGACCCAGTACTTC CASSLSQGSRETQYF
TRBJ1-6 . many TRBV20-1 TGCAGTGCTAGAGATGACGGCATGGATAATTCACCCCTCCACTTT CSARDDGMDNSPLHF
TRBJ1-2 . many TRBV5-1 TGCGCCAGCAGCTTGGCTCAGGGACGGGGCTATGGCTACACCTTC CASSLAQGRGYGYTF
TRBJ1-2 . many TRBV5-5 TGTGCCAGCAGCTTGGAGGGTTTGGCTAACTATGGCTACACCTTC CASSLEGLANYGYTF
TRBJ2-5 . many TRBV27 TGTGCCAGCAGAGGAGGGGGACAGGAGACCCAGTACTTC CASRGGGQETQYF
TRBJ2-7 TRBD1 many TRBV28 TGTGCCACTACGTCCCGGGACAGGGGTTCCTACGAGCAGTACTTC CATTSRDRGSYEQYF
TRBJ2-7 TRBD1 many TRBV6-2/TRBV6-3 TGTGCCAGCAGTAACCAGGGGGCGCCCTACGAGCAGTACTTC CASSNQGAPYEQYF
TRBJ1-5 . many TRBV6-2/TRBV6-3 TGTGCCAGCAGTTACCCGGGGGGTAGCAATCAGCCCCAGCATTTT CASSYPGGSNQPQHF
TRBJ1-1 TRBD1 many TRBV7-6 TGTGCCAGCAGCGACACCGGGACAGCGAACACTGAAGCTTTCTTT CASSDTGTANTEAFF
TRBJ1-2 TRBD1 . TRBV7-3 TGTGCCAGCAGCTTAGGGTCAGGGGGGATCTATGGCTACACCTTC CASSLGSGGIYGYTF
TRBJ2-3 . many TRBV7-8 TGTGCCAGCAGCTTACTGGGCAATGCCGGTACAGATACGCAGTATTTT CASSLLGNAGTDTQYF
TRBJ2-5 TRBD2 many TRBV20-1 TGCAGTGCTAGAGATAATCGGGGACTAGCGGGAGTCGAGACCCAGTACTTC CSARDNRGLAGVETQYF
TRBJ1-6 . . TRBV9 TGTGCCAGCCGCCCGACCGGGAATTCACCCCTCCACTTT CASRPTGNSPLHF
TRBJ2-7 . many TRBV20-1 TGCAGTGCTTTAAGTGGAGGGCAGCCGAGTTACGAGCAGTACTTC CSALSGGQPSYEQYF
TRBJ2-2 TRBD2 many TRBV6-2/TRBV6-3 TGTGCCAGCAGTACTATCGGACTAGCGGGAGTGAACACCGGGGAGCTGTTTTTT CASSTIGLAGVNTGELFF
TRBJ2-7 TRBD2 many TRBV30 TGTGCCTGGGGACTAGCGGGAGCATACGAGCAGTACTTC CAWGLAGAYEQYF